These 6 T cell receptor beta chains share one sample of origin, sequenced in a study of T-cell memory formation after mild COVID-19. TCRdb reprocessed the 5' RACE reads with MiXCR, giving one entry per CDR3 protein. The sample includes around 80,000 distinct CDR3 sequences, over 11% of them seen just once. Sequenced input: PBMCs or a T cell subset sorted from them (not recorded which). The receptors were gathered from an adult woman who had mild COVID-19 (a few samples of this study predate the infection). Cell type and time point are not known.

This clonotype was counted only a few times. The chain employs TRBV9 and TRBJ2-7, with D perhaps given as TRBD1 or TRBD2 (6 bases each). Germline lookup yields CDR1 SGDLS and CDR2 YYNGEE. Trimming took off 3 bases at V and 1 base at J, with 8 bases between the two ends. The CDR3 loop spans 13 amino acids. For the CDR3, the DNA is TGTGCCAGCAGCGGGAGGGGGTCCTACGAGCAGTACTTC. Protein sequence: CASSGRGSYEQYF.

In its sample, this clonotype was seen a few times. The chain links TRBV7-9 to TRBJ2-1; no reliable D call. CDR3 length equals 13 residues. V shed 3 bases and J shed 3 bases, with 6 bases lying between them. Germline V CDR1 and CDR2: SEHNR, FQNEAQ (reference sequence). CDR3 in amino acids: CASSLGIYNEQFF. The DNA for the CDR3 is TGTGCCAGCAGCTTGGGCATCTACAATGAGCAGTTCTTC.

This clonotype was detected a few times. V usage is TRBV6-2 or TRBV6-3 and J usage is TRBJ2-3; TRBD2 matches at 8 bases. The CDR3 runs 13 residues. V was pared by 11 bases and J by 3 bases, with 7 bases of the junction left unmatched. Germline-derived CDR1 and CDR2 are MNHEY and SVGEGT. CDR3 bases: TGTGCCTGTTCGGGGGGGCAAACAGATACGCAGTATTTT. Translating it yields CACSGGQTDTQYF.

A few counts support this clonotype. This rearrangement joins TRBV20-1 to TRBJ2-5; 10 bases map to TRBD2. Germline V gives CDR1 DFQATT, CDR2 SNEGSKA (reference sequence). V gave up 6 bases and J gave up 5 bases; unmatched junction bases: 9. The CDR3 is made up of 14 amino acids. CDR3 coding DNA: TGCAGTGCAGAAGAACTAGCGGGATATGAGACCCAGTACTTC. It encodes CSAEELAGYETQYF.

This clonotype was picked up many times. The V gene is TRBV6-5, the J gene TRBJ2-7, with unresolved D. The CDR3 has 14 amino acids. Germline assignment: CDR1 MNHEY and CDR2 SVGAGI. V lost 2 bases, J lost 0 bases, and 8 bases lay in between. The CDR3 sequence is CASSYIPNSYEQYF. The CDR3 region has the DNA TGTGCCAGCAGTTACATCCCGAACTCCTACGAGCAGTACTTC.

Worth noting for this clonotype: Germline and junction disagree at one end, which may indicate a read error. This chain joins TRBV7-7 and TRBJ1-1; D gene unclear. The germline gives CDR1 SSHAT, CDR2 FNYEAQ (reference sequence). The CDR3 is 14 amino acids. CDR3 amino acids: CASSPMLYNTEAFF. The CDR3 DNA sequence: TGTGCTAGCAGCCCTATGTTGTATAACACTGAAGCTTTCTTT.